This T cell receptor (beta chain) was sequenced in a study of blood T cell repertoires in COVID-19 (dated by TCRdb to about 2020). With regard to the full study: Samples from collaborators originated in the United States, Italy and Spain and spanned both the acute and convalescent phases of COVID-19. The material from the prospective study consisted of cDNA or gDNA derived from T cells, B-cell-depleted T cells, or PBMCs. The repertoires were released in a freely available public database intended as a resource for research on the immune response to SARS-CoV-2. The samples were drawn from two sources: the first 160 participants of the ongoing ImmuneRACE study, and 1,254 subjects contributed by 6 global collaborators. HLA class I and class II types, where available, came from metadata supplied by the sample provider rather than from assay-based typing. Subjects who had been exposed to COVID-19, were actively infected with it, or had recovered from it provided the deeply sampled blood TCRbeta repertoires that made up the dataset. The sample metadata nearly always contained a de-identified subject ID, COVID-19 status, age in years and sex.

Per the germline V gene, KGHSH is the CDR1 and LQKENI is the CDR2. The germline V and J ends show losses of 3 bases and 0 bases respectively, and no gene match explains 4 bases of the junction. There are 17 amino acids in the CDR3, from cysteine to phenylalanine inclusive. The entry retains the CDR3 DNA only, 51 bases that are in frame from base 1. One collaborating source in Seattle enrolled patients while the patients were actively infected and followed the patients over time throughout the course of disease. Whole blood was collected in K2EDTA tubes by collaborating institutions according to the institutions' own protocols. Collaborator samples were shipped for TCRbeta analysis as frozen whole blood, isolated PBMCs, or DNA extracted from either sample type. The immunoSEQ Assay, a bias-controlled multiplex PCR, was used to amplify TCRbeta CDR3 regions from genomic DNA. Regarding the original processing steps: The number of nucleated cells in each sample was estimated from the amplification of reference gene primers within the assay. Sequence reads were collapsed and filtered to measure the absolute abundance of every unique TCRbeta CDR3 rearrangement. For each sample, productive Simpson clonality was calculated as the square root of Simpson's diversity index over productive rearrangements. TCRdb carries this immuneACCESS record with in-frame sequences only. Its versions omit some clonotypes, under half of them owing to an unresolved V gene in the studies checked, with the rest unexplained. D and trimming come from the DNA, and the V and J calls and clone size come from that table. The table for this sample lists some 94,000 clones; about 83% of them were counted only once. The ten largest clones add up to about a sixth of the sample.

On this clone itself: Its antigen is still unknown. No much larger clonotype is one base removed from it; base qualities were not supplied.

What the authors observed across the whole study: The amount of clinical and demographic metadata varied by source and participant and was provided uncurated.

The sequenced sample was peripheral blood. The sequence derives from an older woman with COVID-19, enrolled during active disease. This chain joins TRBV18 to TRBJ1-3; 11 bases in the junction line up with TRBD1. CDR3 region: CASSPGTGGNSGNTIYF. The DNA sequence is as follows: TGTGCCAGCTCACCCGGGACAGGGGGAAACTCTGGAAACACCATATATTTT.